This TCR beta chain was recorded in a study of blood T cell repertoires in COVID-19. Per the germline V gene, CDR1 is MNHEY and CDR2 is SVGAGI. V dropped 6 bases and J dropped 8 bases, with 16 bases sitting between them. The CDR3 is made up of 14 amino acids. Authors' data handling: Amplification of reference gene primers was used by the study to estimate nucleated cell counts. This table comes from immunoSEQ multiplex PCR, and its TCRdb copy is limited to in-frame clones, with some not included. V and J calls and clone size come straight from that table; D and trimming were deduced from the DNA. The table lists 30,000 to 35,000 clones, roughly four fifths of them singletons.

The V and J genes are TRBV6-5 and TRBJ1-4; TRBD1 is a possible D gene (6 bases). This TCR was sampled from a man older than 75 with active or convalescent COVID-19. The source material was peripheral blood. This chain's CDR3 is CASRSRDNTEKLFF. CDR3 nucleotide sequence: TGTGCCAGCAGAAGCCGGGACAACACGGAAAAACTGTTTTTT.